This T cell receptor beta chain stems from a study of T cell changes during pregnancy in multiple sclerosis. Per the germline V gene, CDR1 is SGHTA and CDR2 is FQGTGA. Germline trimming cut 5 bases from V and 0 bases from J; bases unmatched to any gene: 9. The CDR3 consists of 17 residues. Generated by immunoSEQ multiplex PCR, the TCRdb table keeps only in-frame clones and is missing some. This sample has around 50,000 clones, with about nine tenths found just once. The chain combines TRBV7-3 with TRBJ2-1; 8 positions match TRBD2. The TCR sequence derives from a female donor in good health, enrolled as a control in a pregnancy study. Sequenced material: CD4+ T cells from peripheral blood mononuclear cells, taken after pregnancy. The CDR3 region has the DNA TGTGCCAGCAGCCTGGAGCGGGGGTATAGCTCCTACAATGAGCAGTTCTTC. Protein product: CASSLERGYSSYNEQFF.